This TCR beta chain appears in the sequencing data of a study of T cells in lung cancer brain metastases. Study findings and constraints: Compared with paired primaries, brain metastases showed fewer unique productive clones (around 1,500 versus 4,400).

The assay was immunoSEQ multiplex PCR, and TCRdb's table has in-frame clones only and misses some. The sample includes some 5,000 clones, about four fifths of them seen just once. As concerns this clone: As yet, its antigen is unknown.

The TCR sequence derives from a man aged 50-60 years with non-small cell lung cancer that had spread to the brain. Sequenced sample: tumor tissue from a brain metastasis.

CDR3 in amino acids: CASSLTGLGSDTQYF. CDR3 coding DNA: TGTGCCAGCAGCTTAACTGGGTTGGGGTCAGATACGCAGTATTTT. V is TRBV7-6 and J is TRBJ2-3; no firm D call. The CDR3 has 15 residues. The germline V and J ends were trimmed by 2 bases and 4 bases, with 13 bases remaining between them. The germline CDR1 and CDR2 sequences are SGHVS and FNYEAQ.